Listed here is a single T cell receptor beta chain. Its specificity is not known. Since a much larger clone is just one base distant, this may be a read error. Germline V lookup: CDR1 SQVTM, CDR2 ANQGSEA. The CDR3 spans 13 residues. The authors ran a second PCR of roughly 7 to 11 cycles using a sample-barcoded 5' primer and a J-beta primer mix. TCRdb used MiXCR to reprocess the 5' RACE reads, holding one entry per CDR3 protein. This sample has some 800,000 distinct CDR3 sequences, with roughly 44% found just once. These data come from a study of blood T cells in healthy people across ages. General study points: PBMC samples, being unsorted, prevented any conclusive comparison of naive and antigen-experienced cells.

The sequenced sample was blood. This TCR came from a man in his 60s in good health. V usage is TRBV29-1 and J usage is TRBJ2-4; D may be TRBD1 (5 bases). The J call is doubtful: the DNA matches TRBJ2-5 better. The CDR3 sequence: CSVIWGEEETQYF. CDR3 in DNA: TGCAGCGTTATTTGGGGCGAGGAAGAGACCCAGTACTTC.